The T cell receptor (beta chain) described here comes from a study of cytomegalovirus exposure and HLA in healthy donors. Points from the study as a whole: There were a few CMV-associated chains whose specificity for CMV antigens was confirmed in vitro. It was approximately 150 TCR beta chains that were listed as cytomegalovirus-associated. Reportedly, cytomegalovirus status was diagnosed with high sensitivity and specificity. Usually a TCR sequence was rare, but some public TCRs were found in many donors.

Clones were sequenced by immunoSEQ multiplex PCR, and TCRdb holds only the in-frame ones, with some missing. The sample yields about 250,000 clones, about 90% seen once. V was clipped by 1 base and J by 0 bases, with 9 bases between them. The CDR3 runs to 15 residues. In germline, CDR1 is SGHDT, CDR2 YYEEEE. As to this clone: Its antigen is as yet unknown.

The source is a man aged 18 to 30 in good health and CMV-seropositive. The rearrangement uses TRBV5-6 and TRBJ2-3; perhaps D is TRBD1 or TRBD2 (5 bases each). The sequenced sample was PBMCs. This CDR3 is CASSLTGLSTDTQYF. Here the CDR3 DNA reads TGTGCCAGCAGCTTGACGGGGCTGAGCACAGATACGCAGTATTTT.